This TCR beta chain was profiled in a study of glioma-infiltrating T cells. Trimming removed 5 bases from V and 2 bases from J, with 13 bases in between. The germline V gene encodes CDR1 SEHNR and CDR2 FQNEAQ (reference sequence). The CDR3 covers 14 residues. This clonotype was counted many times. Using RNA template, CDR3s of TCR alpha and beta were amplified with iRepertoire arm-PCR. TCRdb processed the multiplex PCR reads anew with MiXCR; each CDR3 protein has one entry. The sample carries approximately 110,000 distinct CDR3 sequences, approximately 25% recorded once. The genes are TRBV7-9 and TRBJ2-7, with a weak D call TRBD1 (5 bases). The sequenced sample was glioma tissue, nonneoplastic brain tissue, or PBMCs (not recorded which). The clonotype comes from a human donor with low-grade glioma or glioblastoma, undergoing nonglioma brain surgery, or in good health (not recorded which). CDR3 loop: CASSHGHATYEQYF. The CDR3 DNA reads TGTGCCAGCAGCCACGGACATGCCACCTACGAGCAGTACTTC.